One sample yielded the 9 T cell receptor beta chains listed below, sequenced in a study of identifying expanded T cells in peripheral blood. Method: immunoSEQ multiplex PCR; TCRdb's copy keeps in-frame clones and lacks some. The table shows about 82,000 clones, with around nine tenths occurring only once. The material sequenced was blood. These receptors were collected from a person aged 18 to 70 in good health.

The CDR3 protein is CASSRAKDEKLFF. CDR3 sequence (DNA): TGTGCCAGCAGTAGGGCTAAGGATGAAAAACTGTTTTTT. The chain recombines TRBV25-1 with TRBJ1-4; D gene unclear. Germline values: CDR1 MGHDK, CDR2 SYGVNS. There are 13 residues in the CDR3. The V gene lost 5 bases and the J gene lost 6 bases, with 10 bases spanning the gap.

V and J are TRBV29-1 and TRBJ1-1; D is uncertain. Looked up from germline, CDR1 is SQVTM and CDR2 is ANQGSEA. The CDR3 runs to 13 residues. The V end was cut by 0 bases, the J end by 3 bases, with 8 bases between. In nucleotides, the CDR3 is TGCAGCGTTGAAGATAGGCCCTACACTGAAGCTTTCTTT. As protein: CSVEDRPYTEAFF. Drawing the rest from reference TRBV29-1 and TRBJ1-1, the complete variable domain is SAVISQKPSRDICQRGTSLTIQCQVDSQVTMMFWYRQQPGQSLTLIATANQGSEATYESGFVIDKFPISRPNLTFSTLTVSNMSPEDSSIYLCSVEDRPYTEAFFGQGTRLTVV.

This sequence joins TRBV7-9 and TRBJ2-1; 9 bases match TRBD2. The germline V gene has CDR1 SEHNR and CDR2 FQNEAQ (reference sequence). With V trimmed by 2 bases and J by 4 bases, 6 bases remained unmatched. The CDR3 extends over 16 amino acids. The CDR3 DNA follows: TGTGCCAGCAGCTTAACAGGACTAGCGCCTTACAATGAGCAGTTCTTC. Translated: CASSLTGLAPYNEQFF.

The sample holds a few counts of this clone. CDR3 bases: TGTGCCATCCAATGGGACAGGGGGAACACTGAAGCTTTCTTT. Protein sequence: CAIQWDRGNTEAFF. The genes are TRBV10-3 and TRBJ1-1; TRBD1 aligns across 10 bases. V shed 8 bases and J 1 base; nucleotides not matched to a gene: 4. This CDR3 has 14 amino acids. The V gene's germline CDR1 is ENHRY and CDR2 SYGVKD.

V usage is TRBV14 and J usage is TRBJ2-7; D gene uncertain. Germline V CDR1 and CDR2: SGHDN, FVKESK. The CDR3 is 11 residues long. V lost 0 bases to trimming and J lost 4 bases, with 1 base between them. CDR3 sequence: CASSQDYEQYF. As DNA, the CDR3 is TGTGCCAGCAGCCAAGATTACGAGCAGTACTTC. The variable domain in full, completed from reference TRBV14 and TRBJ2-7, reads EAGVTQFPSHSVIEKGQTVTLRCDPISGHDNLYWYRRVMGKEIKFLLHFVKESKQDESGMPNNRFLAERTGGTYSTLKVQPAELEDSGVYFCASSQDYEQYFGPGTRLTVT.

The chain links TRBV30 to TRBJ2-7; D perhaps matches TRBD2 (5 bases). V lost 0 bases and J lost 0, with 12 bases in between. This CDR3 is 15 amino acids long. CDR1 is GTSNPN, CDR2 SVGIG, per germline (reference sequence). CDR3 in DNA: TGTGCCTGGAGTGTACTAGGGCGCCTCTCCTACGAGCAGTACTTC. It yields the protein CAWSVLGRLSYEQYF.

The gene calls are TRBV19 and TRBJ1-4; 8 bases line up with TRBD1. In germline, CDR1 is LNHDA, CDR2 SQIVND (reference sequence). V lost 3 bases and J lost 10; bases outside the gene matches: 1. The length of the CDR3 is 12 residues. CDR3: CASSIGQGKLFF. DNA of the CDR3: TGTGCCAGTAGTATTGGACAGGGAAAACTGTTTTTT.

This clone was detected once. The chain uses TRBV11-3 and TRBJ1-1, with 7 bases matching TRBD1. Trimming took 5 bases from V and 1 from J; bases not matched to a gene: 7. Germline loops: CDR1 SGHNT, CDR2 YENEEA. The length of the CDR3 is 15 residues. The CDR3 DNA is TGTGCCAGCAGCCAGAGACAGGGACAGAACACTGAAGCTTTCTTT. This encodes CASSQRQGQNTEAFF. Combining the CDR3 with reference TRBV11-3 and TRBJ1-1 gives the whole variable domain EAGVVQSPRYKIIEKKQPVAFWCNPISGHNTLYWYLQNLGQGPELLIRYENEEAVDDSQLPKDRFSAERLKGVDSTLKIQPAELGDSAVYLCASSQRQGQNTEAFFGQGTRLTVV.

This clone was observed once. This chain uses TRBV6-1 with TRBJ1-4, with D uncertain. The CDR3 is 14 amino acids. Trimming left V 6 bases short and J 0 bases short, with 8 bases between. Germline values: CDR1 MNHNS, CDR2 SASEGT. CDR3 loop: CASSLDATNEKLFF. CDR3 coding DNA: TGTGCCAGCAGCTTGGATGCAACTAATGAAAAACTGTTTTTT.